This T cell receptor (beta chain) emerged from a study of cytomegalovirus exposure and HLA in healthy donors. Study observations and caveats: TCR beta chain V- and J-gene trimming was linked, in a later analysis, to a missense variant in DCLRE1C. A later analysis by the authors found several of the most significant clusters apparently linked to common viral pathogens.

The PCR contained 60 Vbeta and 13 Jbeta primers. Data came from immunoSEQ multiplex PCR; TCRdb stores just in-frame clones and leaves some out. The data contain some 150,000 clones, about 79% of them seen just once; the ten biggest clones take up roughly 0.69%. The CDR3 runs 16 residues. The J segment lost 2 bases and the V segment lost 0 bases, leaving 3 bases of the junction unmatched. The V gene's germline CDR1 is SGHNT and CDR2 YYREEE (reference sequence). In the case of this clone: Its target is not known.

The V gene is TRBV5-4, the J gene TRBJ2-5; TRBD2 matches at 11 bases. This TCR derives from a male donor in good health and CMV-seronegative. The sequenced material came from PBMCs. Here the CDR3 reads CASSLAIAGGQETQYF. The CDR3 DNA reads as TGTGCCAGCAGCTTGGCCATAGCGGGAGGGCAAGAGACCCAGTACTTC.